This passage covers 20 T cell receptor beta chains from one sample sequenced in a study of T-cell reconstitution after alpha-beta-depleted transplantation in children (dated by TCRdb to 2016 to 2017). Library construction relied on PCR. The sequencing machine was an Illumina HiSeq 2500. To normalize quantification of the TCRbeta repertoire, the TCR libraries were built with molecular barcoding that relied on unique molecular identifiers. TCRdb reanalyzed the raw reads on its own, using fastp at Q25 for trimming and MiXCR for clone calling, and kept in-frame beta chains. Under each unique CDR3 protein, matching rows form one entry showing the most common genes and DNA. This sample lists about 610,000 distinct CDR3 sequences; 10% were detected once. Jointly, the top ten make up roughly 4% of the sample. Sequenced here: PBMCs from the stem cell graft donor, sampled from the stem cell graft. The receptors here all came from a human donor who donated a stem cell graft to a child with acute myeloid leukemia.

J is TRBJ2-5 and V is TRBV7-8; TRBD2 matches 8 bases. CDR1 is SGHVS, CDR2 FQNEAQ, per germline. The CDR3 has 15 residues. Trimming took 3 bases from V and 4 from J; bases not matched to a gene: 7. The CDR3 is CASSFWGAGGETQYF. Here the CDR3 DNA reads TGTGCCAGCAGCTTTTGGGGCGCGGGGGGAGAGACCCAGTACTTC.

This chain links TRBV20-1 with TRBJ1-2, with D hard to call. The CDR3 covers 13 residues. V was clipped by 0 bases and J by 2 bases, with 7 bases between them. Germline CDR1 and CDR2: DFQATT and SNEGSKA (reference sequence). The CDR3 is CSARDPENYGYTF. CDR3 bases: TGCAGTGCTAGAGATCCAGAGAACTATGGCTACACCTTC.

The chain links TRBV20-1 to TRBJ2-1; TRBD2 might be the D (5 bases). Germline V lookup: CDR1 DFQATT, CDR2 SNEGSKA (reference sequence). The V end lost 3 bases, the J end lost 8 bases, and 20 bases lay between the germline ends. The CDR3 has 15 amino acids. The CDR3 region is CSASSSSRSSYEQFF. Here the CDR3 DNA reads TGCAGTGCTAGTTCGTCTAGCAGGAGTTCCTATGAGCAGTTCTTC.

This clonotype was observed at least ten times. The chain is built from TRBV12-3 or TRBV12-4 and TRBJ2-3; TRBD2 matches at 13 bases. V shed 6 bases and J 3 bases; nucleotides not matched to a gene: 9. The CDR3 runs 17 residues. CDR3 in amino acids: CASRYSGLAGITDTQYF. In nucleotides, the CDR3 is TGTGCCAGCAGATACTCGGGACTAGCGGGAATAACAGATACGCAGTATTTT.

Only a few counts were recorded for this clonotype. The chain uses TRBV21-1 and TRBJ1-2; the table calls TRBD1, which could not be checked here. TRBV21-1 constitutes a pseudogene. CDR3 length: 13 amino acids. This CDR3 is CASSIDSPYGYTF. CDR3 sequence (DNA): TGTGCCAGCAGCATTGACAGCCCCTATGGCTACACCTTC.

The rearrangement joins TRBV5-4 to TRBJ2-2; the D is unclear. CDR3 length equals 13 residues. Trimming pared 5 bases from V and 3 bases from J, leaving 8 bases between. CDR1 SGHNT and CDR2 YYREEE come from the germline V gene (reference sequence). The DNA of the CDR3 is TGTGCCAGCAGAGGCGGTTACACCGGGGAGCTGTTTTTT. Translation gives CASRGGYTGELFF.

A few counts support this clonotype. The genes are TRBV27 and TRBJ2-3; D remains unclear. This CDR3 has 16 residues. V shed 2 bases and J shed 1 base, with 13 bases lying between them. Germline CDR1 and CDR2: MNHEY and SMNVEV (reference sequence). The CDR3: CASSLAGPPGTDTQYF. For the CDR3, the DNA is TGTGCCAGCAGTTTAGCTGGTCCCCCGGGCACAGATACGCAGTATTTT.

This clonotype has a handful of counts. V gene TRBV20-1 combines with J gene TRBJ2-7; perhaps TRBD1 as D (6 bases). Trimming took off 4 bases at V and 4 bases at J, with 32 bases between the two ends. The CDR3 has 19 amino acids. The germline CDR1 and CDR2 sequences are DFQATT and SNEGSKA (reference sequence). CDR3 sequence reads: CSAKAAGRGFLRGLYEQYF. The CDR3 nucleotides read TGCAGTGCTAAGGCTGCTGGCCGGGGCTTCCTAAGGGGGTTGTACGAGCAGTACTTC.

This clonotype was observed a few times. The V call is TRBV7-9, the J call TRBJ1-4; D not certain. V shed 2 bases and J shed 5 bases, with 18 bases lying between them. The CDR3 is 17 residues long. CDR1 and CDR2 from the germline V gene are SEHNR and FQNEAQ (reference sequence). The CDR3 sequence is CASSLRLSGVGNEKLFF. Written as DNA, the CDR3 is TGTGCCAGCAGCTTAAGACTTTCTGGTGTTGGGAATGAAAAACTGTTTTTT.

Ten or more counts support this clonotype. This chain connects TRBV12-3 or TRBV12-4 to TRBJ1-6; D unresolved. Trimming removed 7 bases at V and 7 bases at J, with 17 bases between. This CDR3 comprises 15 residues. The CDR3 DNA sequence: TGTGCCAGCACCAAGGACGGGAGAGAGAATTCACCCCTCCACTTT. Translated: CASTKDGRENSPLHF.

This clonotype showed up just a few times. The J gene is TRBJ2-1, the V gene TRBV20-1, with no clear D. The germline V gene encodes CDR1 DFQATT and CDR2 SNEGSKA (reference sequence). The V and J ends lost 5 bases and 5 bases respectively, with 7 bases between them. The CDR3 is made up of 11 amino acids. The CDR3 coding sequence is TGCAGTGCTGCGGAGAACAATGAGCAGTTCTTC. It encodes CSAAENNEQFF.

This clonotype was recorded at least ten times. The genes are TRBV7-3 and TRBJ1-1, with D perhaps TRBD1 (5 bases). Trimming took off 3 bases at V and 0 bases at J, with 11 bases between the two ends. CDR1 is SGHTA, CDR2 FQGTGA, per germline. The CDR3 is made up of 15 amino acids. This CDR3 reads CASSFVGGMNTEAFF. For the CDR3, the DNA is TGTGCCAGCAGCTTCGTCGGGGGTATGAACACTGAAGCTTTCTTT.

This clonotype came up many times. V gene TRBV6-5 combines with J gene TRBJ1-1; no clear D. Deletions cut 7 bases from V and 4 bases from J, with 7 bases between. Germline loops: CDR1 MNHEY, CDR2 SVGAGI. The CDR3 extends over 11 amino acids. The CDR3 loop is CASTGVTEAFF. The CDR3 bases are TGTGCCAGCACCGGAGTCACTGAAGCTTTCTTT.

This clonotype was seen a few times. The genes are TRBV5-1 and TRBJ2-1; 11 bases map to TRBD2. The CDR3 has 15 residues. V trimming: 4 bases; J trimming: 4 bases; junction bases outside the gene matches: 4. Germline V gene lookup returns CDR1 SGHRS and CDR2 YFSETQ. The DNA of the CDR3 is TGCGCCAGCAGCATGACTAGCGGGGAATACAATGAGCAGTTCTTC. As protein: CASSMTSGEYNEQFF. Filled out from reference TRBV5-1 and TRBJ2-1, the complete variable domain reads KAGVTQTPRYLIKTRGQQVTLSCSPISGHRSVSWYQQTPGQGLQFLFEYFSETQRNKGNFPGRFSGRQFSNSRSEMNVSTLELGDSALYLCASSMTSGEYNEQFFGPGTRLTVL.

The chain links TRBV20-1 to TRBJ2-7, with D hard to call. Deletions cut 0 bases from V and 4 bases from J, with 7 bases between. Looked up from germline, CDR1 is DFQATT and CDR2 is SNEGSKA (reference sequence). The CDR3 spans 12 residues. This chain's CDR3 is CSARDPRYEQYF. In DNA form, the CDR3 reads TGCAGTGCTAGAGACCCGCGGTACGAGCAGTACTTC.

The sample holds many counts of this clonotype. DNA for the CDR3: TGTGCCAGCCAATCCGGGAATTCACCCCTCCACTTT. The encoded protein is CASQSGNSPLHF. This sequence joins TRBV28 and TRBJ1-6; D gene ambiguous. CDR1 MDHEN and CDR2 SYDVKM come from the germline V gene. This CDR3 region has 12 residues. V was trimmed by 8 bases and J by 7 bases, leaving 9 bases between them.

The chain employs TRBV7-6 and TRBJ1-5; 7 bases line up with TRBD1. Germline-derived CDR1 and CDR2 are SGHVS and FNYEAQ. V gave up 5 bases and J gave up 1 base; unmatched junction bases: 5. The CDR3 extends over 15 amino acids. The DNA for the CDR3 is TGTGCCAGCAGCACCTTGACAGGGAGCAATCAGCCCCAGCATTTT. This gives the protein CASSTLTGSNQPQHF.

V and J are TRBV20-1 and TRBJ2-3; D not resolved. Germline CDR1 DFQATT, CDR2 SNEGSKA (reference sequence). This CDR3 comprises 14 residues. Trimming removed 4 bases from V and 2 bases from J, with 13 bases in between. The CDR3 DNA reads as TGCAGTGCTAAGTACTCGACTTTCACAGATACGCAGTATTTT. Translated, it gives CSAKYSTFTDTQYF.

The CDR3 DNA is TGTGCCAGCAGCCGGAGGAGTGAGCAGTTCTTC. It translates to CASSRRSEQFF. The genes are TRBV7-2 and TRBJ2-1, with a possible D match to TRBD2 (5 bases). The CDR3 runs to 11 residues. Germline V CDR1 and CDR2: SGHTA, FQGNSA. V was cut by 5 bases and J by 9 bases, with 8 bases left in between.

There are a few counts of this clonotype. In nucleotides, the CDR3 is TGTGCCAGCAGCCCTCGGACTAGCGGGAGGGCCGGACAGCCAGATACGCAGTATTTT. Translating it yields CASSPRTSGRAGQPDTQYF. The chain combines TRBV7-3 with TRBJ2-3; TRBD2 agrees at 15 bases. This CDR3 is 19 amino acids long. Germline CDR1 reads SGHTA; CDR2 reads FQGTGA. Losses at the gene ends were 5 bases for V and 4 bases for J; bases not matched to a gene: 13.